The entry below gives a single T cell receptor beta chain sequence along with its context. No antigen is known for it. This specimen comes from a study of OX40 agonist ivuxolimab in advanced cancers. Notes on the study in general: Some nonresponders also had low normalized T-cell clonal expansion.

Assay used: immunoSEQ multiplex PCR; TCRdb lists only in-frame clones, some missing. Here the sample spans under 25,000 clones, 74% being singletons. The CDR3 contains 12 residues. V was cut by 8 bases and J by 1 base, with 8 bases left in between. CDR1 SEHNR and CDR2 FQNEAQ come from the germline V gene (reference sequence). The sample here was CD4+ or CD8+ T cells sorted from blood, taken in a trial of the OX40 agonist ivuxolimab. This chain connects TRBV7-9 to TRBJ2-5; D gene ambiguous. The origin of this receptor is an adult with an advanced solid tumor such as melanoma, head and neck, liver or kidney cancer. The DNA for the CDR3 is TGTGCCAGCCGGTCCCTCCAAGAGACCCAGTACTTC. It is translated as CASRSLQETQYF.